One sample yielded the 30 T cell receptor beta chains listed below, sequenced in a study of control samples from healthy donors and cancer patients. Repertoires were generated with immunoSEQ multiplex PCR, while TCRdb's copy carries only in-frame clones and drops some. Of around 130,000 clones listed, more than 80% are singletons. What was sequenced was blood. These receptors were collected from a man between 18 and 35 years old in good health.

The rearrangement joins TRBV5-1 to TRBJ2-5; perhaps TRBD1 as D (5 bases). V lost 1 base and J 7 bases, leaving 11 bases between the germline ends. Germline V gene lookup returns CDR1 SGHRS and CDR2 YFSETQ. This CDR3 is built from 13 residues. In DNA, the CDR3 is TGCGCCAGCAGCTTGTCCAGGGAAGGGACCCAGTACTTC. It translates to CASSLSREGTQYF.

The chain joins TRBV19 to TRBJ2-7; D remains ambiguous. The CDR3 runs to 13 residues. CDR1 is LNHDA, CDR2 SQIVND, per germline (reference sequence). V gave up 2 bases and J gave up 3 bases, with 8 bases separating them. The chain's CDR3 is CASSISQNYEQYF. The DNA for the CDR3 is TGTGCCAGTAGTATATCACAGAACTACGAGCAGTACTTC.

V usage is TRBV7-6 and J usage is TRBJ2-1, with D unresolved. V was trimmed by 0 bases and J by 6 bases, leaving 15 bases between them. The CDR3 is 16 amino acids. Per germline, CDR1 SGHVS and CDR2 FNYEAQ. The CDR3 DNA reads TGTGCCAGCAGCTTAGCGACACTGGGGAACAGCAATGAGCAGTTCTTC. It specifies CASSLATLGNSNEQFF.

This clone was counted a single time. The chain's CDR3 is CASSGSRRLAGSYNEQFF. CDR3 nucleotide sequence: TGTGCCAGCAGTGGCTCACGGCGGCTAGCGGGCTCCTACAATGAGCAGTTCTTC. This rearrangement joins TRBV2 to TRBJ2-1, with 8 bases lining up with TRBD2. This CDR3 contains 18 residues. Looked up from germline, CDR1 is SNHLY and CDR2 is FYNNEI. J lost 0 bases, V lost 4 bases, and 11 bases had no gene match.

This chain uses TRBV15 with TRBJ1-2, with a possible D match to TRBD1 (6 bases). There are 15 residues in the CDR3. The V end was cut by 1 base, the J end by 2 bases, with 11 bases between. The V gene's germline CDR1 is LNHNV and CDR2 YYDKDF (reference sequence). The CDR3 loop is CATSRAQGRNYGYTF. Written as DNA, the CDR3 is TGTGCCACCAGCAGAGCACAGGGAAGGAACTATGGCTACACCTTC. The variable domain in full, completed from reference TRBV15 and TRBJ1-2, reads DAMVIQNPRYQVTQFGKPVTLSCSQTLNHNVMYWYQQKSSQAPKLLFHYYDKDFNNEADTPDNFQSRRPNTSFCFLDIRSPGLGDTAMYLCATSRAQGRNYGYTFGSGTRLTVV.

The rearrangement joins TRBV24-1 to TRBJ2-6; possible D gene TRBD1, 6 bases. Trimming cost V 3 bases and J 2 bases, with 16 bases left between them. CDR3 length equals 18 residues. The V gene's germline CDR1 is KGHDR and CDR2 SFDVKD. The chain's CDR3 is CATSDPLLQGAGANVLTF. The CDR3 nucleotides are TGTGCCACCAGTGATCCCCTCTTACAGGGTGCTGGGGCCAACGTCCTGACTTTC.

The rearrangement uses TRBV7-3 and TRBJ2-3; D gene uncertain. V was pared by 0 bases and J by 3 bases, with 4 bases between. The germline V gene has CDR1 SGHTA and CDR2 FQGTGA. The CDR3 extends over 13 amino acids. The CDR3 DNA follows: TGTGCCAGCAGCTTAACGACTACAGATACGCAGTATTTT. It yields the protein CASSLTTTDTQYF.

The chain recombines TRBV3-1 (or the pseudogene TRBV3-2) with TRBJ2-1; a possible D gene is TRBD1 (6 bases). The CDR3 is 15 residues long. V was cut by 4 bases and J by 9 bases, with 19 bases left in between. Looked up from germline, CDR1 is LGHDT and CDR2 is YNNKEL (reference sequence). The CDR3: CASSPAGTRISEQFF. The CDR3 DNA reads as TGTGCCAGCAGCCCCGCCGGGACAAGGATAAGTGAGCAGTTCTTC.

The chain carries TRBV3-1 (or the pseudogene TRBV3-2) and TRBJ1-1, with 7 bases fitting TRBD1. The CDR3 has 14 residues. Germline CDR1 reads LGHDT; CDR2 reads YNNKEL (reference sequence). V lost 4 bases, J lost 5 bases, and 7 bases stayed unmatched. The chain's CDR3 is CASSLGGTATEAFF. CDR3 in DNA: TGTGCCAGCAGCCTCGGGGGGACAGCTACTGAAGCTTTCTTT.

This clone has a single count. This chain connects TRBV28 to TRBJ2-7, with 7 bases that match TRBD2. V lost 6 bases and J lost 3; bases outside the gene matches: 11. Germline V gives CDR1 MDHEN, CDR2 SYDVKM. This CDR3 is built from 15 residues. This CDR3 reads CASSTPPGGSYEQYV. The DNA of the CDR3 is TGTGCCAGCAGCACCCCTCCGGGGGGAAGCTACGAGCAGTACGTC.

Points on this clone: The junction differs from germline at one of its ends, possibly a read error. V is TRBV3-1 (or the pseudogene TRBV3-2) and J is TRBJ2-3; the D is unclear. The CDR3 sequence is 10 residues long. The germline gives CDR1 LGHDT, CDR2 YNNKEL (reference sequence). The CDR3 protein is CASGQNTQYF. The CDR3 DNA follows: TGTGCCAGCGGCCAAAATACGCAGTATTTT.

The CDR3 DNA follows: TGTGCCAGCAGCTTAGACGCGGGGCTTTACACTGAAGCTTTCTTT. Translated, it gives CASSLDAGLYTEAFF. The rearrangement links TRBV7-9 to TRBJ1-1; D perhaps matches TRBD1 (5 bases). Germline V lookup: CDR1 SEHNR, CDR2 FQNEAQ (reference sequence). The V end was cut by 1 base, the J end by 3 bases, with 12 bases between. The CDR3 extends over 15 amino acids.

V gene TRBV7-3 combines with J gene TRBJ2-3; 7 positions match TRBD1. V gave up 4 bases and J gave up 6 bases; unmatched junction bases: 7. The V gene's germline CDR1 is SGHTA and CDR2 FQGTGA. CDR3 size: 14 residues. The CDR3 region is CASSSPDRLDTQYF. CDR3 DNA: TGTGCCAGCAGCTCGCCGGACAGGTTGGATACGCAGTATTTT.

The genes are TRBV9 and TRBJ2-1; TRBD2 matches at 13 bases. V lost 5 bases, J lost 7 bases, and 6 bases stayed unmatched. This CDR3 has 15 residues. In germline, CDR1 is SGDLS, CDR2 YYNGEE. This chain's CDR3 is CASRAGTSGNNEQFF. CDR3 DNA: TGTGCCAGCAGGGCCGGGACTAGCGGGAATAATGAGCAGTTCTTC.

Here the CDR3 DNA reads TGTGCCAGCAGCCAAGAACCAGGGGGACTCTCTGGGGCCAACGTCCTGACTTTC. Translated: CASSQEPGGLSGANVLTF. J is TRBJ2-6 and V is TRBV14, with D possibly being TRBD1 (7 bases). This CDR3 has 18 residues. The germline CDR1 and CDR2 sequences are SGHDN and FVKESK. The ends were cut back, 0 bases at V and 0 bases at J, with 12 bases in the middle.

V usage is TRBV9 and J usage is TRBJ1-3, with a tentative D call TRBD1 (5 bases). Trimming shortened V by 0 bases and J by 4 bases, and 8 bases separated the two germline ends. The germline V gene has CDR1 SGDLS and CDR2 YYNGEE. There are 14 residues in the CDR3. The DNA for the CDR3 is TGTGCCAGCAGCGTAGCCAGGGACGGAAACACCATATATTTT. Its translation: CASSVARDGNTIYF. Looking up the rest from reference TRBV9 and TRBJ1-3 gives the full variable domain: DSGVTQTPKHLITATGQRVTLRCSPRSGDLSVYWYQQSLDQGLQFLIQYYNGEERAKGNILERFSAQQFPDLHSELNLSSLELGDSALYFCASSVARDGNTIYFGEGSWLTVV.

This rearrangement joins TRBV25-1 to TRBJ1-6; a possible D gene is TRBD1 (6 bases). This CDR3 comprises 15 residues. Trimming stripped 7 bases from V and 0 bases from J, with 10 bases between. Germline assignment: CDR1 MGHDK and CDR2 SYGVNS. The CDR3 sequence is CASKNRDSYNSPLHF. CDR3 in DNA: TGTGCCAGCAAAAACAGGGACTCCTATAATTCACCCCTCCACTTT.

In this sample, this clone turned up once. The chain links TRBV7-8 to TRBJ1-2; the D is unclear. From germline, CDR1 is SGHVS and CDR2 FQNEAQ. Trimming took 1 base from V and 0 from J, leaving 12 bases between them. This CDR3 has 16 amino acids. The CDR3 reads CASSLEGRPTNYGYTF. DNA for the CDR3: TGTGCCAGCAGCTTAGAAGGCAGACCCACTAACTATGGCTACACCTTC.

The J gene is TRBJ2-3, the V gene TRBV10-3; D unresolved. The V and J ends lost 0 bases and 2 bases respectively, with 6 bases between them. Germline V CDR1 and CDR2: ENHRY, SYGVKD. CDR3 length: 14 amino acids. The CDR3 bases are TGTGCCATCAGTGAGTCTGTGGCCACAGATACGCAGTATTTT. It is translated as CAISESVATDTQYF.

V gene TRBV29-1 combines with J gene TRBJ1-1; the D gene is possibly TRBD1 (5 bases). Trimming took off 7 bases at V and 1 base at J, with 10 bases between the two ends. The CDR3 length is 12 residues. CDR1 SQVTM and CDR2 ANQGSEA come from the germline V gene. CDR3 nucleotide sequence: TGCAGCGGGGGGTTACAGAACACTGAAGCTTTCTTT. Its translation is CSGGLQNTEAFF.

This chain uses TRBV10-3 with TRBJ2-2; 11 nucleotides align to TRBD2. Germline loops: CDR1 ENHRY, CDR2 SYGVKD. V lost 6 bases and J lost 7; bases outside the gene matches: 10. CDR3 length: 16 amino acids. CDR3 region: CAIRALAGGGVGELFF. As DNA, the CDR3 is TGTGCCATCAGAGCTCTAGCGGGAGGAGGTGTCGGGGAGCTGTTTTTT.

The chain couples TRBV7-2 to TRBJ2-1; D is ambiguous. This CDR3 contains 13 residues. The V gene's germline CDR1 is SGHTA and CDR2 FQGNSA. Trimming left V 1 base short and J 7 bases short, with 8 bases between. CDR3 in DNA: TGTGCCAGCAGCTTAGACTGGGTGAATGAGCAGTTCTTC. This codes for CASSLDWVNEQFF. Supplemented by reference TRBV7-2 and TRBJ2-1, the full variable domain reads GAGVSQSPSNKVTEKGKDVELRCDPISGHTALYWYRQSLGQGLEFLIYFQGNSAPDKSGLPSDRFSAERTGGSVSTLTIQRTQQEDSAVYLCASSLDWVNEQFFGPGTRLTVL.

In its sample, this clone was seen once. The V call is TRBV3-1 (or the pseudogene TRBV3-2), the J call TRBJ1-2, with D hard to call. The CDR3 loop spans 15 amino acids. With 4 bases removed from V and 4 bases from J, the gap between germline ends came to 16 bases. Germline loops: CDR1 LGHDT, CDR2 YNNKEL (reference sequence). DNA for the CDR3: TGTGCCAGCAGCCCCCGGAAGGGAGATTTCTATGGCTACACCTTC. It is translated as CASSPRKGDFYGYTF.

The rearrangement joins TRBV7-9 to TRBJ2-7; weak D call: TRBD1 (5 bases). Germline values: CDR1 SEHNR, CDR2 FQNEAQ (reference sequence). Trimming left V 5 bases short and J 5 bases short, with 10 bases between. The CDR3 is 12 residues long. The CDR3 here is CASSRDSNEQYV. In nucleotides, the CDR3 is TGTGCCAGCAGCCGTGACAGTAACGAGCAGTACGTC.

This rearrangement joins TRBV6-1 to TRBJ1-2; perhaps TRBD1 as D (5 bases). V lost 3 bases to trimming and J lost 3 bases, with 11 bases between them. The CDR3 consists of 14 residues. Germline assignment: CDR1 MNHNS and CDR2 SASEGT. In nucleotides, the CDR3 is TGTGCCAGCAGTGATCAGGGAAGTCACTATGGCTACACCTTC. Protein: CASSDQGSHYGYTF.

V and J are TRBV27 and TRBJ2-2, with D possibly being TRBD1 (6 bases). The V and J ends lost 2 bases and 3 bases respectively, with 16 bases between them. The CDR3 runs to 17 residues. In germline, CDR1 is MNHEY, CDR2 SMNVEV (reference sequence). The CDR3 DNA reads TGTGCCAGCAGTTTAAACCCGGCAGGGGTGGACACCGGGGAGCTGTTTTTT. Its protein is CASSLNPAGVDTGELFF.

The chain links TRBV28 to TRBJ2-3, with D possibly matching TRBD1 (8 bases). Germline V CDR1 and CDR2: MDHEN, SYDVKM. Trimming left V 3 bases short and J 4 bases short, with 17 bases between. The CDR3 totals 16 residues. DNA for the CDR3: TGTGCCAGCAGTTTGGGGCAGGGGGCGGGGGCAGATACGCAGTATTTT. This codes for CASSLGQGAGADTQYF.

The chain recombines TRBV27 with TRBJ1-5; 10 nucleotides align to TRBD1. The CDR3 extends over 17 amino acids. In germline, CDR1 is MNHEY, CDR2 SMNVEV (reference sequence). Trimming at V came to 3 bases and at J to 0 bases, leaving 5 bases not matched to a gene. In DNA form, the CDR3 reads TGTGCCAGCAGTTTGACAGGGGGCTATCTTAGCAATCAGCCCCAGCATTTT. Encoded protein: CASSLTGGYLSNQPQHF.

The chain couples TRBV5-1 to TRBJ2-5; D is perhaps TRBD2 (5 bases). Germline CDR1 is SGHRS and CDR2 is YFSETQ. The CDR3 sequence is 15 residues long. Deletions cut 4 bases from V and 5 bases from J, with 18 bases between. The CDR3: CASSRTFDAAETQYF. CDR3 DNA: TGCGCCAGCAGCCGGACTTTCGATGCGGCCGAGACCCAGTACTTC.

This sequence joins TRBV19 and TRBJ2-3, with TRBD1 as a possible D gene (6 bases). CDR1 LNHDA and CDR2 SQIVND come from the germline V gene (reference sequence). Deletions cut 1 base from V and 0 bases from J, with 8 bases between. CDR3 size: 15 residues. The CDR3 sequence: CASSIGGPSTDTQYF. In nucleotides, the CDR3 is TGTGCCAGTAGTATAGGGGGGCCTAGCACAGATACGCAGTATTTT.